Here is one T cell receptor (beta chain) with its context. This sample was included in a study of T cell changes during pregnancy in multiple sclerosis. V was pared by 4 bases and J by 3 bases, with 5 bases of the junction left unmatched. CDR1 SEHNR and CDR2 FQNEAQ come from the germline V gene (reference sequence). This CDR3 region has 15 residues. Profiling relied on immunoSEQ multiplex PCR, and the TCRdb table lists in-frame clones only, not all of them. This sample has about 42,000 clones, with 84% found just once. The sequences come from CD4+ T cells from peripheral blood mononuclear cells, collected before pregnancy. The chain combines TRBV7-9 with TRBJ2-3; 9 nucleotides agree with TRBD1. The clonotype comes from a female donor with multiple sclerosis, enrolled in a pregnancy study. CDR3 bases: TGTGCCAGCAGCTCGGGACAGGGCATTACAGATACGCAGTATTTT. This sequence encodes CASSSGQGITDTQYF.